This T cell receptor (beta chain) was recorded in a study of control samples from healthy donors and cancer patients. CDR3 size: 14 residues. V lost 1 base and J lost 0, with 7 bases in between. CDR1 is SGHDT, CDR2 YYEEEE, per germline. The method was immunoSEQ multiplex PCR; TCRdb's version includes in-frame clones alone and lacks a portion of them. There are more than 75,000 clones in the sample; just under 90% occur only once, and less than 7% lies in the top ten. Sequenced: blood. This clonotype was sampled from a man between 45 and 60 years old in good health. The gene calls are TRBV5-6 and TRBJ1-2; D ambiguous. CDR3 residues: CASSLSLPNYGYTF. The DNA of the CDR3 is TGTGCCAGCAGCTTGAGCCTACCTAACTATGGCTACACCTTC.